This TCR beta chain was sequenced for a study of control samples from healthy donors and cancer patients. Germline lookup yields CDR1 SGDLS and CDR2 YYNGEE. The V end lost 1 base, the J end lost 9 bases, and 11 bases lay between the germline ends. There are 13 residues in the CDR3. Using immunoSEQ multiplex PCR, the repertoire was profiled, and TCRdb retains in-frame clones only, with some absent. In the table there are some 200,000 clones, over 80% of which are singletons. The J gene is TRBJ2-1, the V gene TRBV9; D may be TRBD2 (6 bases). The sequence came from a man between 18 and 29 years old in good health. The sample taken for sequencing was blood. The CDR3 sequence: CASSVWLASEQFF. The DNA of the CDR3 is TGTGCCAGCAGCGTATGGCTAGCGTCTGAGCAGTTCTTC.